This TCR beta chain appears in the sequencing data of a study of blood T cells in healthy people across ages. Primers used in a second PCR of roughly 7 to 12 cycles were a sample-barcoded 5' primer and a J-beta primer mix. There were at least 3 million CDR3-containing paired-end reads obtained from each sample. Via MiXCR, TCRdb re-called the 5' RACE reads, giving one row per CDR3 protein. Among some 700,000 distinct CDR3 sequences listed, approximately 22% were seen once. There were at least 5.5 micrograms of total RNA extracted from every sample. CDR3 size: 13 residues. CDR1 DFQATT and CDR2 SNEGSKA come from the germline V gene (reference sequence). V was pared by 8 bases and J by 5 bases, with 16 bases between.

This receptor was taken from a man aged 65-85 years in good health. The V gene is TRBV20-1, the J gene TRBJ2-1; D is unresolved. Material for sequencing was blood. CDR3 in amino acids: CSPRIPLHNEQFF. In DNA form, the CDR3 reads TGCAGTCCCAGGATACCGCTTCACAATGAGCAGTTCTTC.